These T cell receptor beta chains were read from a single sample in a study of cytomegalovirus exposure and HLA in healthy donors. Profiled with immunoSEQ multiplex PCR; TCRdb holds only in-frame clones, not every one. The sample table includes more than 30,000 clones. Sequencing was performed on PBMCs. Receptors were obtained from a man aged 35 to 55 in good health and CMV-seropositive. The CDR3 runs from the conserved cysteine through the conserved F or W. The D gene is left open where the match is weak.

>TRBJ2-7|TRBD2|TRBV30
CALNLVREVEQYF
TGTGCCTTGAACCTAGTGCGGGAGGTCGAGCAGTACTTC
>TRBJ1-4|NA|TRBV5-6
CASSKGVTEKLFF
TGTGCCAGCAGCAAGGGGGTAACTGAAAAACTGTTTTTT
>TRBJ2-3|NA|TRBV5-1
CASSLAAPLPGTQYF
TGCGCCAGCAGCTTGGCCGCACCCTTGCCGGGTACGCAGTATTTT
>TRBJ2-3|NA|TRBV5-1
CASSLRAGLGDTQYF
TGCGCCAGCAGCTTAAGGGCGGGGTTGGGAGATACGCAGTATTTT
>TRBJ2-3|TRBD2|TRBV30
CAWSREGGTDTQYF
TGTGCCTGGTCGCGGGAGGGGGGCACAGATACGCAGTATTTT
>TRBJ2-2|NA|TRBV23-1
CASRRDLFLTGELFF
TGCGCCAGCAGGCGGGATCTATTTCTCACCGGGGAGCTGTTTTTT
>TRBJ1-3|NA|TRBV5-8
CARARGETGNTIYF
TGTGCCAGAGCCAGGGGCGAGACTGGAAACACCATATATTTT
>TRBJ2-5|NA|TRBV18
CASSPRGSGFQETQYF
TGTGCCAGCTCACCAAGGGGGAGCGGTTTCCAAGAGACCCAGTACTTC
>TRBJ1-1|NA|TRBV6-6
CASSYSAGVGNTEAFF
TGTGCCAGCAGTTACTCGGCAGGGGTCGGGAACACTGAAGCTTTCTTT
>TRBJ2-2|NA|TRBV9
CASSGGGTQNTGELFF
TGTGCCAGCAGCGGGGGCGGGACCCAGAACACCGGGGAGCTGTTTTTT
>TRBJ1-3|NA|TRBV5-6
CASTRRAGSGNTIYF
TGTGCCAGCACCCGGAGGGCAGGCTCTGGAAACACCATATATTTT
>TRBJ1-2|NA|TRBV28
CASIWVGGDGYTF
TGTGCCAGCATATGGGTAGGGGGGGACGGCTACACCTTC
>TRBJ2-1|NA|TRBV7-2
CASSFRQGLGALGFF
TGTGCCAGCAGCTTTAGGCAGGGCCTAGGGGCCCTGGGATTCTTC
>TRBJ2-1|NA|TRBV27
CASSLPARGNEQFF
TGTGCCAGCAGTTTACCTGCACGGGGCAATGAGCAGTTCTTC
>TRBJ2-3|TRBD2|TRBV29-1
CSAGGEDSTDTQYF
TGCAGCGCGGGGGGAGAAGATAGCACAGATACGCAGTATTTT
>TRBJ2-3|TRBD1|TRBV30
CAWNRGEDTQYF
TGTGCCTGGAACAGGGGGGAAGATACGCAGTATTTT
>TRBJ2-7|TRBD2|TRBV30
CACQLAGVWEQYF
TGTGCCTGTCAGTTGGCGGGAGTTTGGGAGCAGTACTTC
>TRBJ1-2|TRBD1|TRBV27
CASRQGAGYGYTF
TGTGCCAGCAGACAGGGGGCGGGTTATGGCTACACCTTC
>TRBJ1-1|NA|TRBV29-1
CSAVPPGMNTEAFF
TGCAGCGCCGTACCTCCAGGCATGAACACTGAAGCTTTCTTT
>TRBJ2-1|NA|TRBV21-1
CASVIGLACHYSYNEQFF
TGTGCCAGCGTTATCGGACTAGCGTGCCACTACTCCTACAATGAGCAGTTCTTC
>TRBJ2-5|TRBD2|TRBV15
CATSRQQGLAGKETQYF
TGTGCCACCAGCAGACAACAGGGACTAGCGGGGAAAGAGACCCAGTACTTC
>TRBJ2-7|NA|TRBV6-5
CASSLLEAGGEQYF
TGTGCCAGCAGCTTACTTGAGGCCGGGGGCGAGCAGTACTTC
>TRBJ2-2|TRBD2|TRBV7-2
CASSFLTSGSGELFF
TGCGCCAGCAGCTTCCTGACTAGCGGTTCCGGGGAGCTGTTTTTT
>TRBJ1-1|NA|TRBV18
CASSLIPNSKMNTEAFF
TGTGCCAGCTCACTAATACCAAACAGCAAAATGAACACTGAAGCTTTCTTT
>TRBJ2-7|NA|TRBV4-1
CASSQVPGAALEQYF
TGCGCCAGCAGCCAAGTCCCGGGAGCGGCTTTGGAGCAGTACTTC
>TRBJ1-4|NA|TRBV11-2
CASSPTGRQRGEKLFF
TGTGCCAGCAGCCCAACTGGGCGTCAGAGGGGGGAAAAACTGTTTTTT
>TRBJ2-7|NA|TRBV28
CASSLIYEQYF
TGTGCCAGCAGCCTTATCTACGAGCAGTACTTC
>TRBJ2-4|TRBD2|TRBV13
CASSERTSGSVLAKNIQYF
TGTGCCAGCAGCGAACGGACTAGCGGGAGTGTACTAGCCAAAAACATTCAGTACTTC
>TRBJ2-1|TRBD2|TRBV28
CASGTSGMVEQFF
TGTGCCAGCGGGACTAGCGGGATGGTTGAGCAGTTCTTC
>TRBJ2-7|TRBD1|TRBV7-8
CASSLAGQGAAEQYF
TGTGCCAGCAGCTTAGCGGGGCAGGGGGCAGCCGAGCAGTACTTC
>TRBJ2-2|NA|TRBV10-1
CASSESIGSRGGELFF
TGCGCCAGCAGTGAGTCGATCGGGAGTCGGGGCGGGGAGCTGTTTTTT
>TRBJ2-2|NA|TRBV4-3
CASSQDRVGIGELFF
TGCGCCAGCAGCCAAGACAGGGTGGGGATCGGGGAGCTGTTTTTT
>TRBJ1-1|NA|TRBV6-1
CASGRTAEAFF
TGTGCCAGCGGGCGAACAGCTGAAGCTTTCTTT
>TRBJ1-2|NA|TRBV10-3
CAISESGGDGYTF
TGTGCCATCAGTGAGTCGGGAGGGGATGGCTACACCTTC
>TRBJ2-1|TRBD2|TRBV4-1
CASSPNYPGLAGDDEQFF
TGCGCCAGCAGCCCAAACTACCCAGGACTAGCGGGAGATGATGAGCAGTTCTTC
>TRBJ2-5|NA|TRBV6-1
CASLKIGAIETQYF
TGTGCCAGCCTTAAGATTGGGGCAATAGAGACCCAGTACTTC
>TRBJ1-2|TRBD1|TRBV5-6
CASSRTGGYGYTF
TGTGCCAGCAGCCGAACAGGGGGCTATGGCTACACCTTC
>TRBJ2-1|TRBD2|TRBV19
CASTSRGRGRLDNEQFF
TGTGCCAGTACCAGCCGCGGGAGGGGGCGCTTGGATAATGAGCAGTTCTTC
>TRBJ2-5|TRBD1|TRBV5-1
CASSLQGAAETQYF
TGCGCCAGCAGCTTGCAGGGGGCAGCGGAGACCCAGTACTTC
>TRBJ2-7|TRBD1|TRBV7-9
CASSWTGTGRYEQYF
TGTGCCAGCAGCTGGACCGGGACAGGGCGCTACGAGCAGTACTTC
>TRBJ2-1|TRBD2|TRBV2
CASSVGTSGYNEQFF
TGTGCCAGCAGTGTAGGGACTAGCGGATACAATGAGCAGTTCTTC
>TRBJ2-3|NA|TRBV5-8
CASSLYKRTDTQYF
TGTGCCAGCAGCTTGTATAAGCGCACAGATACGCAGTATTTT
>TRBJ2-7|TRBD1|TRBV18
CASSLNRHGQGTYEQYF
TGTGCCAGCTCCCTGAATCGCCATGGACAGGGAACCTACGAGCAGTACTTC
>TRBJ2-5|TRBD2|TRBV29-1
CSVSPSGGEETQYF
TGCAGCGTCAGCCCCAGCGGGGGGGAGGAGACCCAGTACTTC
>TRBJ1-4|NA|TRBV5-1
CASAGGTTNEKLFF
TGCGCCAGCGCTGGAGGCACAACTAATGAAAAACTGTTTTTT
>TRBJ2-3|TRBD2|TRBV9
CASSVGGGGWTDTQYF
TGTGCCAGCAGCGTAGGGGGCGGGGGTTGGACAGATACGCAGTATTTT
>TRBJ2-7|NA|TRBV19
CASSIGALYEQYF
TGTGCCAGTAGTATAGGGGCCCTCTACGAGCAGTACTTC
>TRBJ1-2|TRBD1|TRBV30
CAWLTFGTGGGYTF
TGTGCCTGGCTTACTTTCGGGACAGGGGGCGGCTACACCTTC
>TRBJ2-1|TRBD2|TRBV4-1
CASSREFAYNEQFF
TGCGCCAGCTCGCGGGAGTTCGCCTACAATGAGCAGTTCTTC
>TRBJ2-1|NA|TRBV19
CATRAGLSSYNEQFF
TGTGCCACCCGAGCGGGCCTCAGCTCCTACAATGAGCAGTTCTTC
>TRBJ2-7|TRBD2|TRBV11-2
CASSYVTGGRSYEQYF
TGTGCCAGCAGCTACGTAACGGGAGGGCGCTCCTACGAGCAGTACTTC
>TRBJ1-5|NA|TRBV30
CAWSVSGDQHF
TGTGCCTGGAGTGTATCCGGGGACCAGCATTTT
>TRBJ2-7|NA|TRBV6-5
CASSYSRGSSYEQYF
TGTGCCAGCAGTTACTCACGCGGATCCTCCTACGAGCAGTACTTC
>TRBJ1-4|NA|TRBV28
CASSLVRGVGEKLFF
TGTGCCAGCAGTTTAGTCAGGGGAGTAGGTGAAAAACTGTTTTTT
>TRBJ2-5|TRBD1|TRBV11-1
CASSYRTGPEQYF
TGTGCCAGCAGCTATAGGACAGGCCCAGAGCAGTACTTC
>TRBJ2-1|TRBD1|TRBV5-4
CASSPRGQGAQGAYNEQFF
TGTGCCAGCAGCCCGAGGGGACAGGGGGCCCAGGGCGCCTACAATGAGCAGTTCTTC
>TRBJ2-2|TRBD2|TRBV9
CASTRGVTSRTGELFF
TGTGCCAGCACCCGGGGGGTGACTAGCAGGACCGGGGAGCTGTTTTTT
>TRBJ1-3|NA|TRBV4-1
CASSPFPGRVGNTIYF
TGCGCCAGCAGCCCCTTTCCGGGGAGGGTAGGAAACACCATATATTTT
>TRBJ2-7|TRBD1|TRBV18
CASSPSQDRGLGQYF
TGTGCCAGCTCACCATCCCAGGACAGGGGTCTTGGGCAGTACTTC
>TRBJ2-1|NA|TRBV7-9
CASSGMGGGRWDEQFF
TGTGCCAGCAGCGGGATGGGGGGCGGGAGATGGGATGAGCAGTTCTTC